This T cell receptor beta chain was captured in a study of T cells after yellow fever vaccination. Study-wide results and caveats: Although the secondary response was weaker, it peaked faster, at day 5 versus 15. Booster sampling recovered most clones from primary vaccination (less than 97% CD4, around 90% CD8).

5'RACE template switching produced TCR cDNA carrying a universal primer site and UMIs. Each CDR3 protein gets one entry after TCRdb re-called the 5' RACE reads with MiXCR. The sample includes hundreds of thousands of distinct CDR3 sequences, 10% to 15% of them seen just once. The CDR3 has 13 residues. Trimming took 4 bases from V and 9 from J; bases not matched to a gene: 6. Germline V gene lookup returns CDR1 LGHDT and CDR2 YNNKEL (reference sequence). On this clonotype itself: Its cognate antigen is unknown.

The clonotype was recovered from a man between 25 and 39 years old who received the YFV17D yellow fever vaccine. This specimen consisted of PBMCs, obtained on the day of the yellow fever booster vaccination. This chain uses TRBV3-1 with TRBJ2-1; 7 bases fit TRBD2. The CDR3 spells CASSRGGTAEQFF. The CDR3 DNA is TGTGCCAGCAGCCGGGGGGGGACGGCTGAGCAGTTCTTC.